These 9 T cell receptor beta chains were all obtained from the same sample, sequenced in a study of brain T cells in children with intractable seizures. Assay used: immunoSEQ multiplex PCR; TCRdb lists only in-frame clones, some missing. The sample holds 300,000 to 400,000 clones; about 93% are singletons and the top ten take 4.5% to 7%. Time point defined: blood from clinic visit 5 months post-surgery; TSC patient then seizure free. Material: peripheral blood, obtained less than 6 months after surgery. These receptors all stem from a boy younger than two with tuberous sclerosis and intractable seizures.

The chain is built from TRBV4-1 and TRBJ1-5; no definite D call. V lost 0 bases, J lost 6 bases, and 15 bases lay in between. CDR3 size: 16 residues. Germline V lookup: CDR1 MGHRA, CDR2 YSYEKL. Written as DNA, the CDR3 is TGCGCCAGCAGCCAAGATCGAGAGGGCGGTGGTCAGCCCCAGCATTTT. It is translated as CASSQDREGGGQPQHF.

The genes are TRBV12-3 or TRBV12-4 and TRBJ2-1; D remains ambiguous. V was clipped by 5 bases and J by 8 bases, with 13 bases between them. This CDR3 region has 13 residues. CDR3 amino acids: CASSPDRAHEQFF. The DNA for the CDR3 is TGTGCCAGCAGTCCGGACCGAGCCCATGAGCAGTTCTTC.

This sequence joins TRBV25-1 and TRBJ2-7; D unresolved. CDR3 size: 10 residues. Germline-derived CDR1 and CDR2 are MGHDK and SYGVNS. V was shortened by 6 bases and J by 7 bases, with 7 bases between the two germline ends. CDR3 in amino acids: CASRSGEQYF. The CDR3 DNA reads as TGTGCCAGCAGGTCCGGGGAGCAGTACTTC.

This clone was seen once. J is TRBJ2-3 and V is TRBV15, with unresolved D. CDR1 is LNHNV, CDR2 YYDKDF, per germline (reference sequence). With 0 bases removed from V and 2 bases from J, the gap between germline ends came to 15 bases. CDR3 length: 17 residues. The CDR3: CATSREVFERFTDTQYF. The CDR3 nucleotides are TGTGCCACCAGCAGAGAAGTTTTTGAGCGCTTCACAGATACGCAGTATTTT. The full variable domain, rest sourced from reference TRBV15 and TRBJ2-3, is DAMVIQNPRYQVTQFGKPVTLSCSQTLNHNVMYWYQQKSSQAPKLLFHYYDKDFNNEADTPDNFQSRRPNTSFCFLDIRSPGLGDTAMYLCATSREVFERFTDTQYFGPGTRLTVL.

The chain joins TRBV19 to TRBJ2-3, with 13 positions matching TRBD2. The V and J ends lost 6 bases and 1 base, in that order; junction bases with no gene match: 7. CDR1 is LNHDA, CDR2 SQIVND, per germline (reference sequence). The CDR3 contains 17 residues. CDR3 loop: CASSWTSGRLRTDTQYF. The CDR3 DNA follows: TGTGCCAGTAGCTGGACTAGCGGGAGACTTCGCACAGATACGCAGTATTTT.

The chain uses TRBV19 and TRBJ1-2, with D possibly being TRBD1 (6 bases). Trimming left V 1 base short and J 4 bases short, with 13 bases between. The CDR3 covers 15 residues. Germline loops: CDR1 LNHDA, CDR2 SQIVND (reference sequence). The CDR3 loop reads CASSIAEGGTYGYTF. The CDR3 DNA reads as TGTGCCAGTAGTATAGCTGAGGGGGGCACCTATGGCTACACCTTC. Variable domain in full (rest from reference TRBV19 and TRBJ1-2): DGGITQSPKYLFRKEGQNVTLSCEQNLNHDAMYWYRQDPGQGLRLIYYSQIVNDFQKGDIAEGYSVSREKKESFPLTVTSAQKNPTAFYLCASSIAEGGTYGYTFGSGTRLTVV.

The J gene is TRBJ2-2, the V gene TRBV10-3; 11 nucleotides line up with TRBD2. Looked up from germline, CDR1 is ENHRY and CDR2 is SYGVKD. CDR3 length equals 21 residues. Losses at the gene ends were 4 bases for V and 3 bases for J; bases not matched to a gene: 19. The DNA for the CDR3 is TGTGCCATCAGTGGCCCCTCGTCTTCAACTAGCGGGGGACTAGACACCGGGGAGCTGTTTTTT. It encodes CAISGPSSSTSGGLDTGELFF.

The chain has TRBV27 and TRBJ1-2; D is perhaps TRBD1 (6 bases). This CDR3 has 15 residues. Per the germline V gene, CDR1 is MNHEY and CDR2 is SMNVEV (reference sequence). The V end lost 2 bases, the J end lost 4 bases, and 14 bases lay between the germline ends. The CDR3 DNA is TGTGCCAGCAGTTTACAGGGGAATAGCGGCTATGGCTACACCTTC. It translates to CASSLQGNSGYGYTF.

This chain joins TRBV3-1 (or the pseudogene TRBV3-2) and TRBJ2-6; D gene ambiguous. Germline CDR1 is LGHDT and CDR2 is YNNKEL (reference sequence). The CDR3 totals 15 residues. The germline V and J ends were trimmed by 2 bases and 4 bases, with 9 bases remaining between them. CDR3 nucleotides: TGTGCCAGCAGCCAAATGCTCGCGGGGGCCAACGTCCTGACTTTC. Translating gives CASSQMLAGANVLTF.